One sample yielded the 16 T cell receptor beta chains listed below, sequenced in a study of blood T cell repertoires in COVID-19. The method was immunoSEQ multiplex PCR; TCRdb's version includes in-frame clones alone and lacks a portion of them. The sample consists of a few hundred thousand clones, approximately 78% of them appearing once. Input material: peripheral blood. The receptors come from a woman aged 80 or over with acute or convalescent COVID-19.

This sequence joins TRBV19 and TRBJ1-4, with D perhaps matching TRBD1 (5 bases). The CDR3 totals 14 residues. CDR1 is LNHDA and CDR2 is SQIVND in the germline V gene (reference sequence). Trimming took 3 bases from V and 8 from J, leaving 13 bases between them. CDR3 protein: CASSIGQGNEKLFF. CDR3 bases: TGTGCCAGTAGTATCGGGCAGGGTAACGAAAAACTGTTTTTT.

The chain carries TRBV3-1 (or the pseudogene TRBV3-2) and TRBJ1-1; 7 bases fit TRBD1. Germline CDR1 is LGHDT and CDR2 is YNNKEL (reference sequence). The CDR3 runs 14 residues. Losses at the gene ends were 4 bases for V and 1 base for J; bases not matched to a gene: 3. Here the CDR3 reads CASSRQGENTEAFF. CDR3 DNA: TGTGCCAGCAGCCGACAGGGAGAGAACACTGAAGCTTTCTTT.

This chain connects TRBV3-1 (or the pseudogene TRBV3-2) to TRBJ2-5; TRBD2 agrees at 9 bases. V lost 4 bases to trimming and J lost 2 bases; unmatched junction nucleotides: 2. This CDR3 region has 14 residues. Germline loops: CDR1 LGHDT, CDR2 YNNKEL (reference sequence). The CDR3 bases are TGTGCCAGCAGCCGGACTAGCGTACAAGAGACCCAGTACTTC. Encoded protein: CASSRTSVQETQYF.

This clone was seen only once. The gene calls are TRBV24-1 and TRBJ1-2; TRBD1 is a possible D gene (5 bases). Trimming removed 4 bases at V and 5 bases at J, with 10 bases between. CDR3 length: 13 amino acids. Looked up from germline, CDR1 is KGHDR and CDR2 is SFDVKD. CDR3 sequence reads: CATSDADSYGYTF. The CDR3 DNA reads as TGTGCCACCAGTGACGCTGACAGTTATGGCTACACCTTC.

The CDR3: CASRRETGGVEAFF. Here the CDR3 DNA reads TGTGCCAGCAGGAGAGAGACAGGGGGCGTAGAGGCTTTCTTT. The V and J genes are TRBV6-5 and TRBJ1-1; the match to TRBD1 covers 10 bases. This CDR3 is 14 amino acids long. The germline V gene encodes CDR1 MNHEY and CDR2 SVGAGI. Losses at the gene ends were 6 bases for V and 11 bases for J; bases not matched to a gene: 12.

The chain links TRBV19 to TRBJ2-1; 8 bases are a match to TRBD1. This CDR3 contains 14 residues. The germline gives CDR1 LNHDA, CDR2 SQIVND (reference sequence). Trimming at V came to 6 bases and at J to 6 bases, leaving 7 bases not matched to a gene. Here the CDR3 DNA reads TGTGCCAGTAGCCGACCAGACAGGGGCAATGAGCAGTTCTTC. Protein: CASSRPDRGNEQFF.

The V gene is TRBV30, the J gene TRBJ1-3, with D possibly matching TRBD1 (5 bases). CDR1 is GTSNPN and CDR2 is SVGIG in the germline V gene (reference sequence). CDR3 length: 13 residues. With 4 bases removed from V and 2 bases from J, the gap between germline ends came to 9 bases. The CDR3 reads CAWNTGAGNTIYF. CDR3 DNA: TGTGCCTGGAACACAGGAGCTGGAAACACCATATATTTT. The full variable domain, with the rest looked up from reference TRBV30 and TRBJ1-3, is SQTIHQWPATLVQPVGSPLSLECTVEGTSNPNLYWYRQAAGRGLQLLFYSVGIGQISSEVPQNLSASRPQDRQFILSSKKLLLSDSGFYLCAWNTGAGNTIYFGEGSWLTVV.

V and J are TRBV13 and TRBJ1-1, with 9 bases that match TRBD1. J gave up 1 base and V 5 bases, and 5 bases lay outside the gene matches. The CDR3 is made up of 15 amino acids. Germline assignment: CDR1 PRHDT and CDR2 FYEKMQ (reference sequence). CDR3 in amino acids: CASSRGQGTNTEAFF. Here the CDR3 DNA reads TGTGCCAGCAGCAGGGGACAGGGAACGAACACTGAAGCTTTCTTT.

This clone has more than one count but fewer than ten. This sample also contains other DNA sequences that code for the same CDR3. This chain links TRBV7-3 with TRBJ2-2; tentatively, D is TRBD2 (6 bases). This CDR3 contains 16 residues. Looked up from germline, CDR1 is SGHTA and CDR2 is FQGTGA. Between the trimmed V and J ends, which lost 5 bases and 0 bases, there was a span of 13 bases. The CDR3 region is CASSPRGGTNTGELFF. The CDR3 DNA follows: TGTGCCAGCAGCCCGCGTGGGGGGACGAACACCGGGGAGCTGTTTTTT.

V usage is TRBV19 and J usage is TRBJ1-1, with D uncertain. Between the trimmed V and J ends, which lost 5 bases and 0 bases, there was a span of 7 bases. The germline gives CDR1 LNHDA, CDR2 SQIVND (reference sequence). This CDR3 has 13 residues. CDR3 DNA: TGTGCCAGTAGTGGCCGGGTGAACACTGAAGCTTTCTTT. Residues: CASSGRVNTEAFF.

This clone has just one count. The chain links TRBV5-1 to TRBJ2-3; D is undetermined. The CDR3 loop spans 15 amino acids. The V gene lost 0 bases and the J gene lost 2 bases, with 10 bases spanning the gap. The germline CDR1 and CDR2 sequences are SGHRS and YFSETQ. The CDR3 sequence is CASSLDGSFTDTQYF. The CDR3 DNA follows: TGCGCCAGCAGCTTGGACGGGTCTTTCACAGATACGCAGTATTTT.

V is TRBV25-1 and J is TRBJ1-2; 7 bases agree with TRBD1. Trimming removed 7 bases from V and 13 bases from J; junction bases left unmatched: 12. The CDR3 spans 12 residues. Germline V gene sequence: CDR1 MGHDK, CDR2 SYGVNS. CDR3 DNA sequence: TGTGCCAGCACCGGAGGGACAGCAGCGGCCACCTTC. Its protein product is CASTGGTAAATF.

The chain links TRBV29-1 to TRBJ2-3; D possibly corresponds to TRBD1 (5 bases). Germline assignment: CDR1 SQVTM and CDR2 ANQGSEA. This CDR3 has 12 residues. V lost 6 bases and J 6 bases, leaving 13 bases between the germline ends. CDR3 sequence reads: CSVGRGLDTQYF. CDR3 DNA: TGCAGCGTCGGAAGGGGTCTCGATACGCAGTATTTT.

The chain links TRBV2 to TRBJ2-7, with a weak D call TRBD1 (5 bases). The CDR3 runs 14 residues. V was cut by 2 bases and J by 4 bases, with 12 bases left in between. Germline loops: CDR1 SNHLY, CDR2 FYNNEI. The CDR3 coding sequence is TGTGCCAGCAGTGAACTAGGGGCGGTGTACGAGCAGTACTTC. Amino acids: CASSELGAVYEQYF. The full variable domain, completed using reference TRBV2 and TRBJ2-7, is EPEVTQTPSHQVTQMGQEVILRCVPISNHLYFYWYRQILGQKVEFLVSFYNNEISEKSEIFDDQFSVERPDGSNFTLKIRSTKLEDSAMYFCASSELGAVYEQYFGPGTRLTVT.

In DNA, the CDR3 is TGCGCCAGCAGCTCAAGCGGGGACGACACTGAAGCTTTCTTT. It specifies CASSSSGDDTEAFF. V gene TRBV5-1 combines with J gene TRBJ1-1; D perhaps matches TRBD1 (5 bases). CDR1 SGHRS and CDR2 YFSETQ come from the germline V gene. The CDR3 loop spans 14 amino acids. Trimming removed 3 bases at V and 3 bases at J, with 12 bases between.

This sequence joins TRBV3-1 (or the pseudogene TRBV3-2) and TRBJ2-2; TRBD2 aligns across 13 bases. The length of the CDR3 is 18 residues. CDR1 is LGHDT and CDR2 is YNNKEL in the germline V gene (reference sequence). Trimming cost V 4 bases and J 3 bases; bases outside gene matches: 8. CDR3 in amino acids: CASSPQPGTSGDTGELFF. CDR3 sequence (DNA): TGTGCCAGCAGCCCCCAGCCCGGGACTAGCGGGGACACCGGGGAGCTGTTTTTT.